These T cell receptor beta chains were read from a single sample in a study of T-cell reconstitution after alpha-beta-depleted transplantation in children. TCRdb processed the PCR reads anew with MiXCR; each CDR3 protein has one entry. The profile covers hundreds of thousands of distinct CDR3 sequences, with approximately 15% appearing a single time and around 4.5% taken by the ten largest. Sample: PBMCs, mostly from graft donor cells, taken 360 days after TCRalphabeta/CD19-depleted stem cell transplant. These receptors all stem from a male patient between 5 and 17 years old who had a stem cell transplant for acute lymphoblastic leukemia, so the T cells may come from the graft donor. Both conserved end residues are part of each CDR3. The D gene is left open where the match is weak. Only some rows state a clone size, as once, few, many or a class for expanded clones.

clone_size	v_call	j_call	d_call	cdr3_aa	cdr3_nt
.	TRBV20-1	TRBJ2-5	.	CSARDFRDSYVSF	TGCAGTGCTAGAGATTTCCGCGACAGTTATGTGTCCTTC
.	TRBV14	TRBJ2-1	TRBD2	CASSGLAGTSYNEQFF	TGTGCCAGCAGCGGACTAGCGGGAACCTCCTACAATGAGCAGTTCTTC
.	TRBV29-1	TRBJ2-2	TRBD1	CSVPGQGIRGSGELFF	TGCAGCGTTCCGGGACAGGGAATTCGGGGGTCCGGGGAGCTGTTTTTT
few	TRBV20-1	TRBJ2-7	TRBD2	CSASLLAGQLYEQYF	TGCAGTGCTAGTTTGCTAGCGGGACAACTCTACGAGCAGTACTTC
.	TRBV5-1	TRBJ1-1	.	CASSLGQGQAFF	TGCGCCAGCAGCTTGGGGCAGGGCCAGGCTTTCTTT
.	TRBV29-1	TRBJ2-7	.	CSVEWGGYEQYF	TGCAGCGTTGAGTGGGGCGGCTACGAGCAGTACTTC
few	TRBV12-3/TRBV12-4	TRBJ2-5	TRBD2	CASSPPPREVETQYF	TGTGCCAGCAGTCCCCCGCCTCGGGAGGTAGAGACCCAGTACTTC
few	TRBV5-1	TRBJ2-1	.	CASSLRGGTEQFF	TGCGCCAGCAGCTTGCGGGGCGGGACTGAGCAGTTCTTC
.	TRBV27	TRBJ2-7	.	CASSLSTGPQNEQYF	TGTGCCAGCAGTTTATCGACAGGTCCACAGAACGAGCAGTACTTC
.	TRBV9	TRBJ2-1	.	CASSVEGRLNNEQFF	TGTGCCAGCAGCGTAGAGGGGAGACTCAACAATGAGCAGTTCTTC